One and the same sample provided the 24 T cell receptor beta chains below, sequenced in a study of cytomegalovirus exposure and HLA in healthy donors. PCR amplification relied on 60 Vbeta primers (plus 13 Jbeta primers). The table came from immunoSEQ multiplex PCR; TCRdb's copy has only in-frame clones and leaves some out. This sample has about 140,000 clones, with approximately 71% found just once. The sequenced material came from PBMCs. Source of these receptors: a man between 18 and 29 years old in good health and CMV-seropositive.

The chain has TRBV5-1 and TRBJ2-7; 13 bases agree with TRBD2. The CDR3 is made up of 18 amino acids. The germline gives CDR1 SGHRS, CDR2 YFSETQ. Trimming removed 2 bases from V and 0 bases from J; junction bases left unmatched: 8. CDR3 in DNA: TGCGCCAGCAGCTTCGTGGGACTAGCGGGGCCAACCTCCTACGAGCAGTACTTC. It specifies CASSFVGLAGPTSYEQYF.

The CDR3 DNA sequence: TGTGCCAGCAGTCGTGCCCCCGGTGAAAAACTGTTTTTT. It is translated as CASSRAPGEKLFF. The J gene is TRBJ1-4, the V gene TRBV27; D remains ambiguous. The V gene's germline CDR1 is MNHEY and CDR2 SMNVEV (reference sequence). The CDR3 extends over 13 amino acids. V shed 5 bases and J shed 7 bases, with 11 bases lying between them.

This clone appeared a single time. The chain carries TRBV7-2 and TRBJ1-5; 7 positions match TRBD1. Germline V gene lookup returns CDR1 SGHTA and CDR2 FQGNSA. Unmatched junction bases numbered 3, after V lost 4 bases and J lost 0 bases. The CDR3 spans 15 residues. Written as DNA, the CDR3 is TGTGCCAGCAGCTCCAGGGGGTTTAGCAATCAGCCCCAGCATTTT. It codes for CASSSRGFSNQPQHF. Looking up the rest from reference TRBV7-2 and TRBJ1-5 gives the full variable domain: GAGVSQSPSNKVTEKGKDVELRCDPISGHTALYWYRQSLGQGLEFLIYFQGNSAPDKSGLPSDRFSAERTGGSVSTLTIQRTQQEDSAVYLCASSSRGFSNQPQHFGDGTRLSIL.

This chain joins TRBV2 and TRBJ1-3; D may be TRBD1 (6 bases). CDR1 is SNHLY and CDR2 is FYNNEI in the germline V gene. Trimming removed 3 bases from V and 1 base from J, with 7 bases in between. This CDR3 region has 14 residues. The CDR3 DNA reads TGTGCCAGCAGTGACGGACAGTCTGGAAACACCATATATTTT. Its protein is CASSDGQSGNTIYF.

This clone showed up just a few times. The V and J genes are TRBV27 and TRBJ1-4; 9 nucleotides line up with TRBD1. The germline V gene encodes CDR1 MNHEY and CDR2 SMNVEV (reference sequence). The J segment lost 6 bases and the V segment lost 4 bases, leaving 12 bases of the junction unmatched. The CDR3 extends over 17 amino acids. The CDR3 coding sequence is TGTGCCAGCAGTTCAATCTTGACAGGGGGAAGTCATGAAAAACTGTTTTTT. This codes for CASSSILTGGSHEKLFF. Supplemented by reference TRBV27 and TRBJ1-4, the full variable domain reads EAQVTQNPRYLITVTGKKLTVTCSQNMNHEYMSWYRQDPGLGLRQIYYSMNVEVTDKGDVPEGYKVSRKEKRNFPLILESPSPNQTSLYFCASSSILTGGSHEKLFFGSGTQLSVL.

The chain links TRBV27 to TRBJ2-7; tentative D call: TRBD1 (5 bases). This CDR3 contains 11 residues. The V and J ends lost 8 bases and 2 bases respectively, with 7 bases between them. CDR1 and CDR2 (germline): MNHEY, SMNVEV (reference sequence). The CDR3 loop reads CASWGPYEQYF. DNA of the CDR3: TGTGCCAGCTGGGGCCCCTACGAGCAGTACTTC.

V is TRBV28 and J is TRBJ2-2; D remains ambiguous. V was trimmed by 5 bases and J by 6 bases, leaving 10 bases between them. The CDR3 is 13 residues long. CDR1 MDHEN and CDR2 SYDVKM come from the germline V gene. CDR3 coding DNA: TGTGCCAGCAGTCGCACCGGGTCCGGGGAGCTGTTTTTT. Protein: CASSRTGSGELFF.

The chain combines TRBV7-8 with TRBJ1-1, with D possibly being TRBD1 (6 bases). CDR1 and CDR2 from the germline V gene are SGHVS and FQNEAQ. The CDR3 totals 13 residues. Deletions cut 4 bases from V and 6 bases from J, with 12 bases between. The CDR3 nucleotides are TGTGCCAGCAGCTATTCAGGGGTGGCTGAAGCTTTCTTT. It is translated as CASSYSGVAEAFF.

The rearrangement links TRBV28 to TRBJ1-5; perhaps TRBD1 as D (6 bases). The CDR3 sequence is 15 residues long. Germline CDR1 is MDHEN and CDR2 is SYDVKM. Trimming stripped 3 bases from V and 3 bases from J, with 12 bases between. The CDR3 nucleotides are TGTGCCAGCAGTTTGACAGGCCACCACAATCAGCCCCAGCATTTT. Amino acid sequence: CASSLTGHHNQPQHF.

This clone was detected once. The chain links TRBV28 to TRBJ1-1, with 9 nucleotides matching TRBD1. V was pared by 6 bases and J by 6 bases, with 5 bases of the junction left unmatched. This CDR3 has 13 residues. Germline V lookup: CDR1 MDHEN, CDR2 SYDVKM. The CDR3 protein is CASRMDRGSEAFF. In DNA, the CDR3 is TGTGCCAGCAGGATGGACAGGGGCTCTGAAGCTTTCTTT.

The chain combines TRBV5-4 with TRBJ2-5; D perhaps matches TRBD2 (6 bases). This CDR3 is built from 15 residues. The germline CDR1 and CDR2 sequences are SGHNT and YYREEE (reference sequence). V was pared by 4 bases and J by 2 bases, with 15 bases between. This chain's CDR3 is CASSPLSGTQETQYF. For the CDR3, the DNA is TGTGCCAGCAGCCCCCTCTCAGGGACTCAAGAGACCCAGTACTTC.

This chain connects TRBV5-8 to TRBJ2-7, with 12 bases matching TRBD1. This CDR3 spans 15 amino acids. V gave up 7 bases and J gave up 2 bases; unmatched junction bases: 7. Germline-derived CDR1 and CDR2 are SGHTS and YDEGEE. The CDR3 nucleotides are TGTGCCAGCGACGGCCGGGACAGGGGGCCCTACGAGCAGTACTTC. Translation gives CASDGRDRGPYEQYF.

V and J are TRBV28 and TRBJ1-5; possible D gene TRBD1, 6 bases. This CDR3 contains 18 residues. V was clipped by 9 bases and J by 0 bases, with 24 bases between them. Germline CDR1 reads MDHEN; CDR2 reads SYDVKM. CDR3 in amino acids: CASEVDRILGYSNQPQHF. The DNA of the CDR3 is TGTGCCAGTGAGGTAGACAGGATCTTGGGGTATAGCAATCAGCCCCAGCATTTT.

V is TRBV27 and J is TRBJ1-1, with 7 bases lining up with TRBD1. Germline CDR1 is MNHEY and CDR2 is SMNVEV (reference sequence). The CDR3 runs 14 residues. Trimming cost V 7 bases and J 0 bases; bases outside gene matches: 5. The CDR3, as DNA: TGTGCCAGCAAGACAGGGCATATGAACACTGAAGCTTTCTTT. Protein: CASKTGHMNTEAFF.

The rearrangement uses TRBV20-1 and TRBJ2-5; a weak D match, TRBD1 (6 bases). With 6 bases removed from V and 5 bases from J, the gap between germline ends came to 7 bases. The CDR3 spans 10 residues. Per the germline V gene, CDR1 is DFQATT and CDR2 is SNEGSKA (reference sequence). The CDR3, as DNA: TGCAGTGCGAGGGGGGAGACCCAGTACTTC. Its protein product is CSARGETQYF.

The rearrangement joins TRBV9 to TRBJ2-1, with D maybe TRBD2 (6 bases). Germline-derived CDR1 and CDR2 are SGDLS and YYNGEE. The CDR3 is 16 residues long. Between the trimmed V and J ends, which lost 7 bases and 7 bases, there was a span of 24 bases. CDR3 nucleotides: TGTGCCAGCGCTTCAAGACTAGGTAAAACAAATAATGAGCAGTTCTTC. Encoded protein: CASASRLGKTNNEQFF.

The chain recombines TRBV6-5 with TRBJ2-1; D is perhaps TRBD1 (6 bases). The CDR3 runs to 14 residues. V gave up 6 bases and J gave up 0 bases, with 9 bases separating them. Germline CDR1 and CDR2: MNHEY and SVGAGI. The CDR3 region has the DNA TGTGCCAGCAGACAGGGCCGCTCCTACAATGAGCAGTTCTTC. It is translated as CASRQGRSYNEQFF.

This CDR3 is CASSLGGTSGIGYEQYF. CDR3 sequence (DNA): TGTGCCAGCAGCTTAGGGGGGACTAGCGGGATTGGGTACGAGCAGTACTTC. The chain uses TRBV7-9 and TRBJ2-7, with TRBD2 identical over 13 bases. This CDR3 has 17 amino acids. The V segment lost 1 base and the J segment 4 bases; nucleotides outside the gene matches: 7. The V gene's germline CDR1 is SEHNR and CDR2 FQNEAQ (reference sequence).

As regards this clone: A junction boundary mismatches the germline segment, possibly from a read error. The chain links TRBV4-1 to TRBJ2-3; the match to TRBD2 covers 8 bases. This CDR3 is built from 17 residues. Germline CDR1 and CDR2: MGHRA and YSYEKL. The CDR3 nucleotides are TGCGCCAGCCGCCATCCAAAGGCGGCTAGCGGGACAGATACGCAGTATTTT. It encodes CASRHPKAASGTDTQYF.

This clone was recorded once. CDR3 in DNA: TGTGCCAGCAGCCGACAGGGGAGGGGATACGAGCAGTACTTC. Protein product: CASSRQGRGYEQYF. J is TRBJ2-7 and V is TRBV27, with D tentatively TRBD1 (8 bases). CDR1 is MNHEY, CDR2 SMNVEV, per germline (reference sequence). The germline V and J ends were trimmed by 6 bases and 4 bases, with 16 bases remaining between them. CDR3 size: 14 residues.

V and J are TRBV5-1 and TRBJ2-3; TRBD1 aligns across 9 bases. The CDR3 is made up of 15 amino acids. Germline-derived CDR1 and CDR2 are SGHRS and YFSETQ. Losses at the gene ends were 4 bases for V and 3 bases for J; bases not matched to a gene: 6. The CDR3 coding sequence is TGCGCCAGCAGCGGAAACAGGGGGCTGACAGATACGCAGTATTTT. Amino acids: CASSGNRGLTDTQYF.

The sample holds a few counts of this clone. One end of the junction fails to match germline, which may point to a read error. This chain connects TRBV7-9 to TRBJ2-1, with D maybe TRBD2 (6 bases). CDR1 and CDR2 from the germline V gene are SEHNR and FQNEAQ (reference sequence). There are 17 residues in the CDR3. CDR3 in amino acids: CSSSLERDSIGNNEQFF. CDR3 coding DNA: TGTTCCAGCAGCTTGGAAAGGGACTCAATCGGGAACAATGAGCAGTTCTTC.

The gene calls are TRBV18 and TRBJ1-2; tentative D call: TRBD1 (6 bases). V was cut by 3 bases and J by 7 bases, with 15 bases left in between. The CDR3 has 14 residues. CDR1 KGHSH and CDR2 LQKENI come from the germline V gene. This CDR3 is CASSPLQGEGGYTF. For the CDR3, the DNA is TGTGCCAGCTCACCTTTACAGGGTGAGGGTGGCTACACCTTC. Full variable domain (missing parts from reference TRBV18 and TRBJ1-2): NAGVMQNPRHLVRRRGQEARLRCSPMKGHSHVYWYRQLPEEGLKFMVYLQKENIIDESGMPKERFSAEFPKEGPSILRIQQVVRGDSAAYFCASSPLQGEGGYTFGSGTRLTVV.

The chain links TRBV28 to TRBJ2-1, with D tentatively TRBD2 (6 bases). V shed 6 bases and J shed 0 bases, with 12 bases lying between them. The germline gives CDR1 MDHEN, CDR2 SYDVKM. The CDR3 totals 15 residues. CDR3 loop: CASSEPTSSYNEQFF. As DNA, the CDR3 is TGTGCCAGCAGCGAACCGACTAGCTCCTACAATGAGCAGTTCTTC.